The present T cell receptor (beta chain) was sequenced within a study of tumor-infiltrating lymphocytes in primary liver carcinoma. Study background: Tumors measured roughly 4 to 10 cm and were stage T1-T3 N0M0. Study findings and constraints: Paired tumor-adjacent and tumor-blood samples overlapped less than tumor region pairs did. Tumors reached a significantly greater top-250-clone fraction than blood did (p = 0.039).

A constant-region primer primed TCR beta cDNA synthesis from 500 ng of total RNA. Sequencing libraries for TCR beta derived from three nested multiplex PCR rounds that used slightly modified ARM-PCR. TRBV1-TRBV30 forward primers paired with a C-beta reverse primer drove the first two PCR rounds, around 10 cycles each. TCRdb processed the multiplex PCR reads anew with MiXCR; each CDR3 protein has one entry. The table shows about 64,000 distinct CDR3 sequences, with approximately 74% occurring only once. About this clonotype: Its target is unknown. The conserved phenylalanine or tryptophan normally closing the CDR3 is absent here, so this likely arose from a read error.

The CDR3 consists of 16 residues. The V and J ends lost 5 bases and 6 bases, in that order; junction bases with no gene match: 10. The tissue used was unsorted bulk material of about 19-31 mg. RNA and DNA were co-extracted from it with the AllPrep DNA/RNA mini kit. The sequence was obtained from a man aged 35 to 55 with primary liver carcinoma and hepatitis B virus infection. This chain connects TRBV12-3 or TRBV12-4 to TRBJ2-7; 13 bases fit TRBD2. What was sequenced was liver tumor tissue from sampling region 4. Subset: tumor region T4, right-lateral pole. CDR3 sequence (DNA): TGTGCCAGCAGTCCGTGGACTAGCGGGAGTGTCAGCGAGCAGTACTCC. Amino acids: CASSPWTSGSVSEQYS.